This T cell receptor (beta chain) comes out of a study of T-cell memory formation after mild COVID-19. This CDR3 comprises 16 residues. Germline V gives CDR1 MNHNY, CDR2 SVGAGI (reference sequence). Trimming stripped 2 bases from V and 2 bases from J, with 14 bases between. TCRdb independently ran MiXCR on the 5' RACE reads; one entry per CDR3 protein. The table has roughly 180,000 distinct CDR3 sequences, roughly 11% seen once; the top ten hold approximately 4%. The sample consisted of PBMCs or a T cell subset sorted from them (not recorded which). The sequence derives from a young man who had mild COVID-19 (a few samples of this study predate the infection). Cell type and time point are not known. The chain employs TRBV6-6 and TRBJ2-3; maybe TRBD2 (6 bases). CDR3 sequence reads: CASSYGEDPHTDTQYF. In DNA, the CDR3 is TGTGCCAGCAGTTACGGGGAGGATCCCCACACAGATACGCAGTATTTT.